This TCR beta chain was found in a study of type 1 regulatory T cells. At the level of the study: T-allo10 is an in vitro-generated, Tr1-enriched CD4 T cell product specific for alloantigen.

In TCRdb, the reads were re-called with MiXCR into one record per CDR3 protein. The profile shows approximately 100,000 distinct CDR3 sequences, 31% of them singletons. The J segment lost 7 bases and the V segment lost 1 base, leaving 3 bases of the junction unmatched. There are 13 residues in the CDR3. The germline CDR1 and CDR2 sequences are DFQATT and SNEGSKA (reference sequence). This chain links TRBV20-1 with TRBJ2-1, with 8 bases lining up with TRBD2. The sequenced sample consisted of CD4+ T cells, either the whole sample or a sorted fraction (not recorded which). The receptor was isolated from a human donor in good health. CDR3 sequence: CSARVAGGNEQFF. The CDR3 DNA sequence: TGCAGTGCTAGAGTCGCGGGGGGAAATGAGCAGTTCTTC.